The subject of this entry is one TCR beta chain. Its ends do not fully match the called genes, so a read error is possible. This specimen comes from a study of blood T cell repertoires in COVID-19. Across the study: The analysed material was cDNA or gDNA that came from T cells, B-cell-depleted T cells, or PBMCs.

The CDR3 is made up of 15 amino acids. Germline V gives CDR1 SGHTA, CDR2 FQGNSA. In the authors' methods: Estimated nucleated cell counts came from reference gene primer amplification. The table came from immunoSEQ multiplex PCR; TCRdb's copy has only in-frame clones and leaves some out. V and J calls plus clone size are reproduced from that table; the DNA served to infer D and trimming. The sample contains about 200,000 clones, 88% of which appear only once. The V gene is TRBV7-2, the J gene TRBJ2-3; 8 bases fit TRBD2. The origin of this receptor is a man aged 18 to 29 with active or convalescent COVID-19. The sequencing input was peripheral blood. This chain's CDR3 is CASSRSGTYTGTQYF. The CDR3 bases are TGTGCCAGCAGCCGTAGCGGGACATACACAGGTACGCAGTATTTT.